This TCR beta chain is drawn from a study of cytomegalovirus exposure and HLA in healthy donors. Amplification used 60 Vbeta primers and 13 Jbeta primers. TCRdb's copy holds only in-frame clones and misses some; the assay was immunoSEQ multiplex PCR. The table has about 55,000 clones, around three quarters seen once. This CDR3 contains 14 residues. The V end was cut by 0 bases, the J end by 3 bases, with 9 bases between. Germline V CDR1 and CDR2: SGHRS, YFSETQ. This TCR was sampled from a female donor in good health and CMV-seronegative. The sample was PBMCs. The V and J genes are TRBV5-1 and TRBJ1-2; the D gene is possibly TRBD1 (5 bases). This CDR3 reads CASSLAGQDYGYTF. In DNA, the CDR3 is TGCGCCAGCAGCTTGGCAGGGCAAGACTATGGCTACACCTTC.